Presented here are 30 T cell receptor beta chains from one specimen sequenced in a study of identical twins (dated by TCRdb to 2016 to 2017). To prepare the library, 5' RACE was applied. Sequencing was performed on an Illumina HiSeq 2000. TCRdb applied fastp at Q25 and MiXCR to the public reads, then kept only in-frame beta chains. Duplicate CDR3 protein sequences are folded into a single record with the most common DNA and genes. In all, the sample holds approximately 220,000 distinct CDR3 sequences, and 7.5% of those were seen once. The top ten hold around 5% of the sample. Separately, the same data were catalogued under a study of yellow fever vaccine responses in identical twins.

The material sequenced was CD8+ T cells sorted from blood. The receptors stem from a woman aged 18 to 35 in good health.

This clonotype was found many times. The rearrangement uses TRBV20-1 and TRBJ2-1; no clear D gene. Germline V gene sequence: CDR1 DFQATT, CDR2 SNEGSKA (reference sequence). Between the trimmed V and J ends, which lost 3 bases and 3 bases, there was a span of 18 bases. The CDR3 extends over 16 amino acids. The CDR3 nucleotides are TGCAGTGCTAGCGCAGTATCCTCACCCTTCTACAATGAGCAGTTCTTC. Protein sequence: CSASAVSSPFYNEQFF.

CDR3 amino acids: CASSESTGDEQFF. DNA for the CDR3: TGCGCCAGCAGTGAGTCAACGGGGGATGAGCAGTTCTTC. The chain links TRBV10-1 to TRBJ2-1, with a possible D match to TRBD2 (6 bases). Germline loops: CDR1 WNHNN, CDR2 SYGVQD (reference sequence). With 0 bases removed from V and 8 bases from J, the gap between germline ends came to 8 bases. The length of the CDR3 is 13 residues.

This clonotype was recorded many times. The genes are TRBV12-3 or TRBV12-4 and TRBJ1-2; 7 bases align to TRBD1. This CDR3 contains 13 residues. V shed 7 bases and J 6 bases; nucleotides not matched to a gene: 8. The DNA of the CDR3 is TGTGCCAGCACGTCTACAGGGGTTGATGGCTACACCTTC. Translating gives CASTSTGVDGYTF.

This clonotype has a count of ten or more. This chain connects TRBV29-1 to TRBJ1-2, with D unclear. Trimming removed 3 bases at V and 2 bases at J, with 7 bases between. The CDR3 runs to 12 residues. Germline CDR1 reads SQVTM; CDR2 reads ANQGSEA. CDR3 region: CSVEGSNYGYTF. The CDR3 DNA is TGCAGCGTTGAGGGGTCGAACTATGGCTACACCTTC.

This clonotype was counted between two and nine times. The V and J genes are TRBV6-5 and TRBJ1-2; TRBD1 matches 7 bases. Germline V gene data show CDR1 as MNHEY and CDR2 as SVGAGI. After removal of 0 bases from V and 2 bases from J, the junction contained 3 bases not matched to a gene. The CDR3 is made up of 15 amino acids. The CDR3 region is CASSYSLTGNYGYTF. In DNA, the CDR3 is TGTGCCAGCAGTTACTCCCTGACAGGGAACTATGGCTACACCTTC.

Many counts were recorded for this clonotype. The chain couples TRBV12-3 or TRBV12-4 to TRBJ2-3; D is unresolved. The CDR3 contains 13 residues. Deletions cut 3 bases from V and 4 bases from J, with 8 bases between. The CDR3 loop is CASSFGYSDTQYF. The CDR3 region has the DNA TGTGCCAGCAGTTTCGGATATTCAGATACGCAGTATTTT.

The chain links TRBV14 to TRBJ1-1; D is perhaps TRBD1 (5 bases). Germline V gene lookup returns CDR1 SGHDN and CDR2 FVKESK. The V gene lost 2 bases and the J gene lost 5 bases, with 18 bases spanning the gap. This CDR3 is built from 16 residues. Here the CDR3 reads CASSQTYRSTGTEAFF. Written as DNA, the CDR3 is TGTGCCAGCAGCCAAACATACAGGTCAACGGGGACTGAAGCTTTCTTT. Using reference TRBV14 and TRBJ1-1 for the parts outside the CDR3, the full variable domain is EAGVTQFPSHSVIEKGQTVTLRCDPISGHDNLYWYRRVMGKEIKFLLHFVKESKQDESGMPNNRFLAERTGGTYSTLKVQPAELEDSGVYFCASSQTYRSTGTEAFFGQGTRLTVV.

This clonotype was seen only a few times. V and J are TRBV11-3 and TRBJ2-1; no firm D call. With 1 base removed from V and 7 bases from J, the gap between germline ends came to 11 bases. The germline gives CDR1 SGHNT, CDR2 YENEEA. This CDR3 contains 14 residues. CDR3 sequence reads: CASSLAGERNEQFF. The CDR3 nucleotides read TGTGCCAGCAGCTTAGCTGGAGAACGAAATGAGCAGTTCTTC.

This clonotype ranks as medium-sized. The J gene is TRBJ2-3, the V gene TRBV2, with a weak D call TRBD2 (6 bases). Trimming stripped 3 bases from V and 2 bases from J, with 15 bases between. The CDR3 runs 16 residues. Germline CDR1 SNHLY, CDR2 FYNNEI. The CDR3 DNA reads TGTGCCAGCAGTGACAGCCCAGGGAGGAACACAGATACGCAGTATTTT. As protein: CASSDSPGRNTDTQYF.

The V gene is TRBV3-1, the J gene TRBJ1-5; D is ambiguous. Trimming stripped 1 base from V and 0 bases from J, with 13 bases between. The length of the CDR3 is 17 residues. CDR1 is LGHDT, CDR2 YNNKEL, per germline (reference sequence). DNA of the CDR3: TGTGCCAGCAGCCAAGGGACGGAGTTAGATAGCAATCAGCCCCAGCATTTT. It encodes CASSQGTELDSNQPQHF.

This clonotype was counted between two and nine times. The V gene is TRBV12-3 or TRBV12-4, the J gene TRBJ2-7; D is perhaps TRBD1 or TRBD2 (6 bases each). The length of the CDR3 is 13 residues. Trimming left V 6 bases short and J 3 bases short, with 12 bases between. The CDR3 region has the DNA TGTGCCAGCAGCCCTGGGGGGCTCTACGAGCAGTACTTC. Encoded protein: CASSPGGLYEQYF.

This clonotype was found a few times. The chain has TRBV28 and TRBJ2-5; 13 positions match TRBD2. The CDR3 runs 16 residues. Germline-derived CDR1 and CDR2 are MDHEN and SYDVKM. The V and J ends lost 6 bases and 2 bases, in that order; junction bases with no gene match: 6. The CDR3 sequence is CASSPTSGGDQETQYF. The CDR3 DNA follows: TGTGCCAGCAGCCCCACTAGCGGGGGGGATCAAGAGACCCAGTACTTC.

This clonotype was seen a handful of times. The chain is built from TRBV4-2 and TRBJ2-3; D not resolved. The CDR3 covers 13 residues. V was trimmed by 2 bases and J by 4 bases, leaving 7 bases between them. Germline-derived CDR1 and CDR2 are LGHNA and YNFKEQ. The CDR3 bases are TGTGCCAGCAGCCAACTCCAATCAGATACGCAGTATTTT. Translated: CASSQLQSDTQYF.

This clonotype occurred many times. The CDR3 is CSATGRWPYNEQFF. The CDR3 region has the DNA TGCAGTGCAACTGGTAGGTGGCCCTACAATGAGCAGTTCTTC. J is TRBJ2-1 and V is TRBV20-1, with D unresolved. Trimming took 6 bases from V and 2 from J, leaving 14 bases between them. CDR1 and CDR2 from the germline V gene are DFQATT and SNEGSKA (reference sequence). The CDR3 is made up of 14 amino acids.

In this sample, this clonotype turned up many times. The chain joins TRBV5-1 to TRBJ1-4; weak D call: TRBD1 (6 bases). The CDR3 runs to 15 residues. The germline V gene has CDR1 SGHRS and CDR2 YFSETQ. The V gene lost 1 base and the J gene lost 5 bases, with 12 bases spanning the gap. The CDR3 sequence is CASSLFWTDNEKLFF. The CDR3 nucleotides are TGCGCCAGCAGCTTGTTCTGGACAGACAATGAAAAACTGTTTTTT. The whole variable domain, remainder taken from reference TRBV5-1 and TRBJ1-4, is KAGVTQTPRYLIKTRGQQVTLSCSPISGHRSVSWYQQTPGQGLQFLFEYFSETQRNKGNFPGRFSGRQFSNSRSEMNVSTLELGDSALYLCASSLFWTDNEKLFFGSGTQLSVL.

This clonotype was detected a few times. CDR3 residues: CASSSPRWGVRENTIYF. DNA of the CDR3: TGTGCCAGCAGCTCACCGCGGTGGGGGGTTCGAGAGAACACCATATATTTT. The chain employs TRBV7-8 and TRBJ1-3; perhaps TRBD1 as D (5 bases). V gave up 4 bases and J gave up 7 bases, with 23 bases separating them. From germline, CDR1 is SGHVS and CDR2 FQNEAQ. This CDR3 spans 17 amino acids.

Concerning this clonotype: Just one base apart from a much larger clone, this may be a read error. This chain joins TRBV20-1 and TRBJ2-1; D is possibly TRBD1 (5 bases). Germline CDR1 and CDR2: DFQATT and SNEGSKA (reference sequence). The CDR3 covers 14 residues. CDR3 sequence reads: CSARGLGIYNELFF. CDR3 coding DNA: TGCAGTGCTAGGGGGCTAGGGATCTACAATGAGCTGTTCTTC.

The table lists this clonotype with many counts. CDR3 residues: CASSSPMADRGTSYEQYV. The CDR3 region has the DNA TGTGCCAGCAGCTCCCCCATGGCTGACAGGGGAACTTCCTACGAGCAGTACGTC. The chain couples TRBV28 to TRBJ2-7; 8 bases fit TRBD1. The J segment lost 1 base and the V segment lost 6 bases, leaving 17 bases of the junction unmatched. This CDR3 has 18 amino acids. Germline V gene sequence: CDR1 MDHEN, CDR2 SYDVKM.

In this sample, this clonotype turned up many times. The V and J genes are TRBV24-1 and TRBJ1-5, with unresolved D. Trimming pared 6 bases from V and 0 bases from J, leaving 8 bases between. The CDR3 is made up of 14 amino acids. The germline gives CDR1 KGHDR, CDR2 SFDVKD. The CDR3 loop is CATSLGSSNQPQHF. The CDR3 DNA follows: TGTGCCACCAGTTTGGGAAGTAGCAATCAGCCCCAGCATTTT.

J is TRBJ2-1 and V is TRBV9; D is perhaps TRBD2 (6 bases). V was shortened by 2 bases and J by 8 bases, with 8 bases between the two germline ends. From germline, CDR1 is SGDLS and CDR2 YYNGEE. The CDR3 totals 12 residues. The CDR3, as DNA: TGTGCCAGCAGCGTCACTAGCTATGAGCAGTTCTTC. Residues: CASSVTSYEQFF.

This clonotype was seen repeatedly, ten times or more. This rearrangement joins TRBV12-3 or TRBV12-4 to TRBJ1-1, with D perhaps TRBD1 (6 bases). V was clipped by 6 bases and J by 5 bases, with 10 bases between them. This CDR3 comprises 12 residues. CDR3 coding DNA: TGTGCCAGCAGGTCACAGGGTACTGAAGCTTTCTTT. It yields the protein CASRSQGTEAFF.

The chain recombines TRBV4-1 with TRBJ2-1; D gene uncertain. The CDR3 spans 14 residues. V shed 4 bases and J shed 6 bases, with 13 bases lying between them. The V gene's germline CDR1 is MGHRA and CDR2 YSYEKL. The CDR3 region has the DNA TGCGCCAGCAGCCCTCCGTCTCACGGCAATGAGCAGTTCTTC. It encodes CASSPPSHGNEQFF.

This clonotype showed up many times. The chain employs TRBV4-1 and TRBJ2-7; no clear D. V lost 0 bases, J lost 4 bases, and 7 bases lay in between. Germline V lookup: CDR1 MGHRA, CDR2 YSYEKL. The CDR3 loop spans 13 amino acids. The CDR3 DNA follows: TGCGCCAGCAGCCAAGAAAGCGATTACGAGCAGTACTTC. This encodes CASSQESDYEQYF.

The chain links TRBV5-1 to TRBJ2-5; 11 bases line up with TRBD1. V dropped 5 bases and J dropped 4; count of bases not matched to a gene: 10. CDR1 is SGHRS and CDR2 is YFSETQ in the germline V gene. The CDR3 has 16 amino acids. The CDR3 reads CASRPPGQGARETQYF. CDR3 bases: TGCGCCAGCAGGCCCCCCGGACAGGGGGCGAGAGAGACCCAGTACTTC. The whole variable domain, filled in from reference TRBV5-1 and TRBJ2-5, reads KAGVTQTPRYLIKTRGQQVTLSCSPISGHRSVSWYQQTPGQGLQFLFEYFSETQRNKGNFPGRFSGRQFSNSRSEMNVSTLELGDSALYLCASRPPGQGARETQYFGPGTRLLVL.

This clonotype was counted a few times. The rearrangement uses TRBV3-1 and TRBJ2-7; D possibly matches TRBD1 or TRBD2 (5 bases each). The CDR3 spans 14 residues. V was trimmed by 1 base and J by 2 bases, leaving 9 bases between them. In germline, CDR1 is LGHDT, CDR2 YNNKEL (reference sequence). The chain's CDR3 is CASSQAGPPYEQYF. CDR3 bases: TGTGCCAGCAGCCAAGCGGGGCCCCCCTACGAGCAGTACTTC.

This clonotype was observed a few times. The V and J genes are TRBV27 and TRBJ2-5; D call uncertain. Per the germline V gene, CDR1 is MNHEY and CDR2 is SMNVEV (reference sequence). The CDR3 runs to 14 residues. The V gene lost 3 bases and the J gene lost 4 bases, with 12 bases spanning the gap. The CDR3 reads CASSLGYRLETQYF. CDR3 nucleotide sequence: TGTGCCAGCAGTTTGGGGTATCGGTTAGAGACCCAGTACTTC.

This clonotype came up a few times. The chain uses TRBV29-1 and TRBJ2-5, with TRBD1 as a possible D gene (6 bases). The germline V and J ends were trimmed by 6 bases and 2 bases, with 19 bases remaining between them. Germline CDR1 SQVTM, CDR2 ANQGSEA. The CDR3 is made up of 15 amino acids. The CDR3 DNA sequence: TGCAGCGTCAATTACCGGGACAAAAGACAAGAGACCCAGTACTTC. This encodes CSVNYRDKRQETQYF.

The rearrangement joins TRBV7-8 to TRBJ2-7; 11 bases map to TRBD2. The V segment lost 3 bases and the J segment 3 bases; nucleotides outside the gene matches: 7. Germline V CDR1 and CDR2: SGHVS, FQNEAQ. The CDR3 sequence is 16 residues long. The CDR3 nucleotides read TGTGCCAGCAGCTTTGCCCCCGGGACTAGCGGCTACGAGCAGTACTTC. Translating it yields CASSFAPGTSGYEQYF.

CDR3 amino acids: CSVVNGGAQEQFF. In nucleotides, the CDR3 is TGCAGCGTTGTTAACGGGGGGGCCCAGGAGCAGTTCTTC. The V and J genes are TRBV29-1 and TRBJ2-1; 8 bases agree with TRBD2. Germline V CDR1 and CDR2: SQVTM, ANQGSEA. The CDR3 is 13 amino acids. V gave up 4 bases and J gave up 10 bases; unmatched junction bases: 9.

This clonotype was seen a few times. V is TRBV2 and J is TRBJ2-1; 10 nucleotides align to TRBD2. Germline V gives CDR1 SNHLY, CDR2 FYNNEI. The V segment lost 8 bases and the J segment 5 bases; nucleotides outside the gene matches: 18. The CDR3 is 18 amino acids. CDR3 sequence (DNA): TGTGCCAGCCTCGCAGGTGGAGCTAGCGGGAGTTGGAACAATGAGCAGTTCTTC. Translating gives CASLAGGASGSWNNEQFF.